What follows is one TCR beta chain and its context. Its antigen is as yet unknown. Germline loops: CDR1 ENHRY, CDR2 SYGVKD. With 6 bases clipped from V and 5 bases from J, the junction kept 6 bases outside the gene matches. This CDR3 contains 15 residues. This sample is drawn from a study of shared clonotypes between healthy human individuals. Study conclusions and caveats: Sharing across a few donors was seen in 5% to 5.5% of naive CD4 clonotypes.

At a deep level, the assay was run. Profiling relied on immunoSEQ multiplex PCR, and the TCRdb table lists in-frame clones only, not all of them. Among some 2.4 million clones listed, over 85% were seen once. Caucasian adults living in Nashville, Tennessee, provided all samples. This receptor was obtained from a man aged 18-30 years in good health. Some clones in this sample may be carry-over from other donors' samples. The chain has TRBV10-3 and TRBJ2-5; 13 bases agree with TRBD2. Material: naive CD4+ T cells from PBMCs. Subset of the sample: CD45RA+ positively selected. The CDR3 is CAISAGLAGVETQYF. In DNA form, the CDR3 reads TGTGCCATCAGCGCCGGACTAGCGGGAGTGGAGACCCAGTACTTC.